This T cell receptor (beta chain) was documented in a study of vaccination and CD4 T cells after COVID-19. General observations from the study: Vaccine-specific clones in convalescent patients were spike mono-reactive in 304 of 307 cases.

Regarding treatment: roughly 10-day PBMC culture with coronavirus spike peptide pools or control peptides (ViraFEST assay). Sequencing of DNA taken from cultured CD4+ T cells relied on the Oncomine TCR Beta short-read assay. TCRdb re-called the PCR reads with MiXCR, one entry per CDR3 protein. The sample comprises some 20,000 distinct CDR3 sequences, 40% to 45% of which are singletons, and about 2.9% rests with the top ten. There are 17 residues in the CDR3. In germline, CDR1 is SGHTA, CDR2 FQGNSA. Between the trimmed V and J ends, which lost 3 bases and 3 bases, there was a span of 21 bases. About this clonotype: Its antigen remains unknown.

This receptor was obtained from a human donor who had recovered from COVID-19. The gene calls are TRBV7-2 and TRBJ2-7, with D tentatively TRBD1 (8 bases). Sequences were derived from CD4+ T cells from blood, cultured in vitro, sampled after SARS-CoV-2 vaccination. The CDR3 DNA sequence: TGTGCCAGCAGCTTCCACAGGGGGGAGGGAGACGGCTACGAGCAGTACTTC. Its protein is CASSFHRGEGDGYEQYF.